This record concerns one T cell receptor (beta chain) sequence. Its matching antigen is unknown. This sample was taken from a study of CD8 T cells in ankylosing spondylitis. Regarding the study as a whole: A TCR beta motif made of about 8 highly homologous variants seemed typical of ankylosing spondylitis blood. The study looked at matched synovial fluid samples from ankylosing spondylitis patients. Disease-linked clones were reported to be significantly enriched there.

With molecular barcodes, quantitative 5'-RACE was used to make the TCR beta libraries. TCRdb re-called the 5' RACE reads through MiXCR, storing one row per CDR3 protein. This sample has approximately 300,000 distinct CDR3 sequences; around 19% occur once, and the top ten carry about 8%. The clonotype originates from a male donor with ankylosing spondylitis or in good health (not recorded which). Sequences were obtained from blood, either unsorted or a sorted T cell fraction (not recorded which).

The CDR3 loop is CASTSGTGLDGYTF. The CDR3 bases are TGTGCCAGCACGTCCGGGACAGGGTTGGATGGCTACACCTTC. The chain employs TRBV6-1 and TRBJ1-2; 9 bases line up with TRBD1. Trimming removed 7 bases from V and 6 bases from J; junction bases left unmatched: 9. The length of the CDR3 is 14 residues. CDR1 MNHNS and CDR2 SASEGT come from the germline V gene.